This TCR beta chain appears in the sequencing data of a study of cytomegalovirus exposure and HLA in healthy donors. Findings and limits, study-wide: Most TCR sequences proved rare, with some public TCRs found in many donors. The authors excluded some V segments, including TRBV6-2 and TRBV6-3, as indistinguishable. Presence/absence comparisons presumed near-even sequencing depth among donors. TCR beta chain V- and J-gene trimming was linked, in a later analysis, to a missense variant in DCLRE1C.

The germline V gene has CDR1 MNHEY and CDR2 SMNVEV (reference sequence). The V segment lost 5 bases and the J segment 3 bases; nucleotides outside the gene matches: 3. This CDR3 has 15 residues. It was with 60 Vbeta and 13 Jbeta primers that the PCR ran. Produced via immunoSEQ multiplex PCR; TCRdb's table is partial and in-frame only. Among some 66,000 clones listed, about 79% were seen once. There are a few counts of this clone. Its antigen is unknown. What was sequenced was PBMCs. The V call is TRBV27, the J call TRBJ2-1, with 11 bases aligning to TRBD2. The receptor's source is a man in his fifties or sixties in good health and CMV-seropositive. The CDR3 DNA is TGTGCCAGCAGTAAACTAGCGGGAGACTACAATGAGCAGTTCTTC. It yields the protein CASSKLAGDYNEQFF.